A selection of T cell receptor beta chains follows, all from one sample in a study of blood T cell repertoires in COVID-19. The data were produced by immunoSEQ multiplex PCR, yet TCRdb's version contains in-frame clones alone and is incomplete. The sample gives 150,000 to 200,000 clones, more than 80% of which show up once; approximately 12% is in the top ten. What was sequenced was PBMCs or T cells enriched from blood (not recorded which). The receptors stem from a man aged 50 or older who had recovered from COVID-19. Each CDR3 is given with its conserved first and last residue. The order of the fields is V gene, clone size, J gene, CDR3 length, D gene, CDR3 DNA, CDR3 protein. The D gene is left open where the match is weak. Where a row states a size, it is once, few, many or the class of an expanded clone; other rows omit it.

TRBV27	-	TRBJ1-6	14	TRBD1	TGTGCCAGCAGTTTCGGGACAGGGGACGGCCCCCTCCACTTT	CASSFGTGDGPLHF
TRBV5-1	-	TRBJ1-6	13	-	TGCGCCAGCAGCCCGGGGGGGAATTCACCCCTCCACTTT	CASSPGGNSPLHF
TRBV7-6	-	TRBJ2-2	15	TRBD1	TGTGCCAGCAGGGGGACAGGGCGCGACACCGGGGAGCTGTTTTTT	CASRGTGRDTGELFF
TRBV7-3	-	TRBJ2-2	16	TRBD2	TGTGCCAGCAGCTTCGGGACTAGCGGGGTGTTCGGGGAGCTGTTTTTT	CASSFGTSGVFGELFF
TRBV11-3	-	TRBJ2-7	14	TRBD1	TGTGCCAGCAGCCCGGGACAGGGGGTCTACGAGCAGTACTTC	CASSPGQGVYEQYF
TRBV7-2	-	TRBJ2-3	16	TRBD2	TGTGCCAGCAGCGTACGGGAGGGGGGGCGAACAGATACGCAGTATTTT	CASSVREGGRTDTQYF
TRBV10-1	-	TRBJ2-3	15	TRBD2	TGCGCCAGCAGTCAGGGAGGGCCCCTCACAGATACGCAGTATTTT	CASSQGGPLTDTQYF
TRBV11-2	-	TRBJ1-1	15	TRBD1	TGTGCCAGCAGCTTTGGGACAGCGATGAACACTGAAGCTTTCTTT	CASSFGTAMNTEAFF
TRBV5-6	-	TRBJ2-3	17	TRBD2	TGTGCCAGCAGCTTGGAGCTCCTAGCGGGGGCCACAGATACGCAGTATTTT	CASSLELLAGATDTQYF
TRBV11-2	once	TRBJ1-1	13	-	TGTGCCAGCAGCTTAGTAGGGGCCGGTGAAGCTTTCTTT	CASSLVGAGEAFF
TRBV6-2/TRBV6-3	-	TRBJ2-2	15	TRBD1	TGTGCCAGCAGCCAAAGGACAGGGAACACCGGGGAGCTGTTTTTT	CASSQRTGNTGELFF
TRBV30	-	TRBJ1-2	10	-	TGTGCCCGCAGGGTCTATGGCTACACCTTC	CARRVYGYTF
TRBV7-9	once	TRBJ1-4	16	-	TGTGCCAGCAGCTTAAGGACACAGACAACTAATGAAAAACTGTTTTTT	CASSLRTQTTNEKLFF
TRBV19	-	TRBJ1-6	15	TRBD1	TGTGCCAGTAGTATCCCGGGACAGGGACATTCACCCCTCCACTTT	CASSIPGQGHSPLHF
TRBV6-5	-	TRBJ2-5	12	TRBD1	TGTGCCAGCCAGACAGGGCCTAAGACCCAGTACTTC	CASQTGPKTQYF
TRBV4-1	-	TRBJ1-2	15	-	TGCGCCAGCAGCCAAGAGTGGGGGAGGGGATATGGCTACACCTTC	CASSQEWGRGYGYTF
TRBV19	-	TRBJ1-5	16	TRBD1	TGTGCCAGTAGTAAGACACAGGGGGCGGCTGGTCAGCCCCAGCATTTT	CASSKTQGAAGQPQHF
TRBV2	few	TRBJ2-3	16	TRBD2	TGTGCCAGCAGTGAATCTGCCAGCGGGGGGGCGCATACGCAGTATTTT	CASSESASGGAHTQYF
TRBV7-9	once	TRBJ2-5	12	-	TGTGCCAGCAGCACAGGGTTTGTGGCCCAGTACTTC	CASSTGFVAQYF
TRBV6-5	-	TRBJ2-7	15	TRBD1	TGTGCCAGCAGTAGGAAGCGGGACAGGGACTACGAGCAGTACTTC	CASSRKRDRDYEQYF
TRBV2	many	TRBJ1-5	16	-	TGTGCCAGCAGTGGTCCACAGGGATATAGCAATCAGCCCCAGCATTTT	CASSGPQGYSNQPQHF
TRBV27	-	TRBJ1-5	14	-	TGTGCCAGCAGTCGAAGGGGGGGCGGTCAGCCCCAGCATTTT	CASSRRGGGQPQHF
TRBV5-8	once	TRBJ2-7	14	-	TGTGCCAGCAGCCAGACAGCGACGACCTACGAGCAGTACTTC	CASSQTATTYEQYF
TRBV7-9	-	TRBJ1-1	14	-	TGTGCCAGCAGCTTAGGGGAGTCTCGCACTGAAGCTTTCTTT	CASSLGESRTEAFF
TRBV28	-	TRBJ2-7	14	-	TGTGCCAGCAGTTTAGGGCTCCGGGGGGCCGAGCAGTACTTC	CASSLGLRGAEQYF
TRBV4-1	-	TRBJ2-2	15	TRBD2	TGCGCCAGCAGCCAAGAGGGACTAGCCACCGGGGAGCTGTTTTTT	CASSQEGLATGELFF
TRBV5-6	-	TRBJ1-2	15	TRBD1	TGTGCCAGCAGTAGGACAGGGGATTCCTACTATGGCTACACCTTC	CASSRTGDSYYGYTF
TRBV19	once	TRBJ1-5	15	TRBD1	TGTGCCAGTAGTCTAGGCACAGGGGTCAATCAGCCCCAGCATTTT	CASSLGTGVNQPQHF
TRBV4-1	-	TRBJ2-3	16	-	TGCGCCAGCAGCCAAGATGGGGCAACCCCTTGGGATACGCAGTATTTT	CASSQDGATPWDTQYF
TRBV7-9	-	TRBJ2-2	16	TRBD1	TGTGCCAGCAGCTTACGGGACAGGGACGTCACCGGGGAGCTGTTTTTT	CASSLRDRDVTGELFF
TRBV5-4	few	TRBJ1-1	13	-	TGTGCCAGCAGCTTGTCCAATGCGAGGGAAGCTTTCTTT	CASSLSNAREAFF